Presented here are 18 T cell receptor beta chains from one specimen sequenced in a study of T cell responses to AZD1222 COVID-19 vaccine. Using immunoSEQ multiplex PCR, the repertoire was profiled, and TCRdb retains in-frame clones only, with some absent. The sample has tens of thousands of clones, 85% seen once. The sequencing here drew on peripheral blood, taken on day 0 of AZD1222 vaccination. Source of these receptors: an adult in good health.

This clone has a handful of counts. The rearrangement uses TRBV7-8 and TRBJ2-7; 11 bases are shared with TRBD2. V trimming: 2 bases; J trimming: 4 bases; junction bases outside the gene matches: 4. The CDR3 sequence is 15 residues long. Looked up from germline, CDR1 is SGHVS and CDR2 is FQNEAQ. In nucleotides, the CDR3 is TGTGCCAGCAGCTTAACCGGGACTAGCGGTTACGAGCAGTACTTC. This encodes CASSLTGTSGYEQYF.

This chain joins TRBV2 and TRBJ1-1; D ambiguous. The CDR3 has 12 amino acids. Germline V gene data show CDR1 as SNHLY and CDR2 as FYNNEI. Between the trimmed V and J ends, which lost 5 bases and 5 bases, there was a span of 9 bases. CDR3 DNA: TGTGCCAGCAGTAGGGATGGAACTGAAGCTTTCTTT. This translates into CASSRDGTEAFF.

This clone appeared a few times. Here the CDR3 DNA reads TGTGCCAGCAGTTACTCAAAAGGGCTTGACATTCAGTACTTC. This gives the protein CASSYSKGLDIQYF. The rearrangement joins TRBV6-5 to TRBJ2-4, with no clear D. CDR1 and CDR2 (germline): MNHEY, SVGAGI. Deletions cut 0 bases from V and 8 bases from J, with 11 bases between. The length of the CDR3 is 14 residues.

This chain uses TRBV3-1 (or the pseudogene TRBV3-2) with TRBJ2-5; D is possibly TRBD1 or TRBD2 (5 bases each). This CDR3 has 12 amino acids. Germline loops: CDR1 LGHDT, CDR2 YNNKEL (reference sequence). Trimming left V 4 bases short and J 5 bases short, with 8 bases between. In DNA form, the CDR3 reads TGTGCCAGCAGCCTCGGGGCGGAGACCCAGTACTTC. This encodes CASSLGAETQYF.

The chain links TRBV19 to TRBJ1-5; D uncertain. This CDR3 contains 16 residues. With 7 bases removed from V and 2 bases from J, the gap between germline ends came to 18 bases. CDR1 LNHDA and CDR2 SQIVND come from the germline V gene (reference sequence). CDR3 in DNA: TGTGCCAGTAAGAAAGGGCAGGTCGGAGGCAATCAGCCCCAGCATTTT. Protein product: CASKKGQVGGNQPQHF.

This clone was counted a single time. CDR3 sequence reads: CASSFGLAGELAKNIQYF. CDR3 nucleotide sequence: TGTGCCAGCAGCTTCGGACTAGCGGGGGAACTAGCCAAAAACATTCAGTACTTC. This rearrangement joins TRBV5-4 to TRBJ2-4, with 13 bases matching TRBD2. Germline-derived CDR1 and CDR2 are SGHNT and YYREEE (reference sequence). The CDR3 totals 18 residues. V dropped 2 bases and J dropped 0; count of bases not matched to a gene: 5.

In its sample, this clone was seen once. V usage is TRBV6-5 and J usage is TRBJ2-7; 10 bases line up with TRBD2. The CDR3 spans 15 residues. V was clipped by 6 bases and J by 5 bases; unmatched bases: 10. Germline CDR1 reads MNHEY; CDR2 reads SVGAGI. The CDR3, as DNA: TGTGCCAGCAGCCCCCCCGGTAGCGGGAGGAACGAGCAGTACTTC. Its translation is CASSPPGSGRNEQYF.

The V gene is TRBV7-9, the J gene TRBJ2-7; 9 bases fit TRBD2. V shed 4 bases and J 4 bases; nucleotides not matched to a gene: 11. The CDR3 runs 16 residues. Germline CDR1 is SEHNR and CDR2 is FQNEAQ (reference sequence). The CDR3 DNA reads as TGTGCCAGCAGCTATAGCGGGGGATTGGGGTTATACGAGCAGTACTTC. Its translation is CASSYSGGLGLYEQYF.

The chain is built from TRBV2 and TRBJ2-5; D ambiguous. The CDR3 length is 14 residues. From germline, CDR1 is SNHLY and CDR2 FYNNEI. V was pared by 3 bases and J by 5 bases, with 13 bases between. The DNA for the CDR3 is TGTGCCAGCAGTGAGGGCAGAAACGGGGAGACCCAGTACTTC. It translates to CASSEGRNGETQYF.

This clone was recorded once. This chain joins TRBV6-5 and TRBJ2-1; TRBD2 is a possible D gene (6 bases). The V end lost 5 bases, the J end lost 4 bases, and 15 bases lay between the germline ends. The length of the CDR3 is 15 residues. Germline CDR1 MNHEY, CDR2 SVGAGI. This CDR3 is CASSTPPGDYNEQFF. In DNA form, the CDR3 reads TGTGCCAGCAGTACTCCCCCGGGAGATTACAATGAGCAGTTCTTC.

This chain uses TRBV3-1 (or the pseudogene TRBV3-2) with TRBJ2-1; weak D call: TRBD2 (6 bases). This CDR3 has 13 residues. CDR1 is LGHDT and CDR2 is YNNKEL in the germline V gene (reference sequence). Between the trimmed V and J ends, which lost 0 bases and 10 bases, there was a span of 10 bases. The CDR3 reads CASSQDWGEEQFF. CDR3 nucleotides: TGTGCCAGCAGCCAAGATTGGGGGGAGGAGCAGTTCTTC.

The J gene is TRBJ1-2, the V gene TRBV9; the D is unclear. This CDR3 has 15 amino acids. CDR1 SGDLS and CDR2 YYNGEE come from the germline V gene. Trimming left V 0 bases short and J 5 bases short, with 14 bases between. The CDR3: CASSVATGGQYGYTF. The CDR3 DNA reads as TGTGCCAGCAGCGTAGCTACGGGAGGGCAATATGGCTACACCTTC.

This clone was observed a single time. V usage is TRBV11-2 and J usage is TRBJ1-1; no firm D call. The CDR3 consists of 15 residues. Trimming cost V 0 bases and J 5 bases, with 13 bases left between them. CDR1 is SGHAT, CDR2 FQNNGV, per germline. The CDR3 bases are TGTGCCAGCAGCTTAGATCCCGGGTCGGGGACTGAAGCTTTCTTT. This translates into CASSLDPGSGTEAFF.

The V call is TRBV9, the J call TRBJ2-1, with 9 bases that match TRBD1. Per germline, CDR1 SGDLS and CDR2 YYNGEE. The J segment lost 7 bases and the V segment lost 3 bases, leaving 8 bases of the junction unmatched. This CDR3 spans 15 amino acids. CDR3 sequence reads: CASSAYTGTGNEQFF. In DNA form, the CDR3 reads TGTGCCAGCAGCGCTTATACCGGGACAGGGAATGAGCAGTTCTTC.

This rearrangement joins TRBV10-1 to TRBJ2-1; a possible D gene is TRBD2 (5 bases). The CDR3 totals 19 residues. Looked up from germline, CDR1 is WNHNN and CDR2 is SYGVQD (reference sequence). V was clipped by 5 bases and J by 1 base, with 24 bases between them. CDR3 amino acids: CASSSSPTIIGESYNEQFF. CDR3 DNA sequence: TGCGCCAGCAGTAGCTCTCCGACTATCATCGGGGAGTCCTACAATGAGCAGTTCTTC.

This clone was picked up one time. V usage is TRBV6-5 and J usage is TRBJ1-2; 9 bases are shared with TRBD1. Germline-derived CDR1 and CDR2 are MNHEY and SVGAGI. The CDR3 has 11 residues. V shed 5 bases and J 8 bases; nucleotides not matched to a gene: 0. The CDR3 sequence: CASSTGGGYTF. In nucleotides, the CDR3 is TGTGCCAGCAGTACAGGGGGCGGCTACACCTTC.

V and J are TRBV10-3 and TRBJ2-1; no firm D call. Germline values: CDR1 ENHRY, CDR2 SYGVKD. V gave up 7 bases and J gave up 9 bases, with 13 bases separating them. The CDR3 is 12 residues long. The CDR3 sequence is CAITDGYVEQFF. CDR3 sequence (DNA): TGTGCCATCACCGACGGATATGTTGAGCAGTTCTTC.

J is TRBJ1-1 and V is TRBV13; 7 bases line up with TRBD1. Per the germline V gene, CDR1 is PRHDT and CDR2 is FYEKMQ (reference sequence). V was pared by 3 bases and J by 11 bases, with 12 bases of the junction left unmatched. The CDR3 sequence is 14 residues long. The CDR3 nucleotides are TGTGCCAGCAGCTTCCTCACAAGGGGGCGCGGCGCTTTCTTT. Protein sequence: CASSFLTRGRGAFF.